A selection of T cell receptor beta chains follows, all from one sample in a study of blood T cell repertoires in COVID-19. Produced via immunoSEQ multiplex PCR; TCRdb's table is partial and in-frame only. The profile shows roughly 70,000 clones, over 85% of them singletons. The sequenced sample was peripheral blood. The receptors shown here come from a man aged 60 to 69 with acute or convalescent COVID-19. CDR3s include the opening cysteine and the closing phenylalanine or tryptophan. A D gene is named only where the DNA matches it firmly. Some rows mark clone size as missing; the rest say once, few, many or name a class of expanded clone.

d_gene	len	abundance	v_gene	j_gene	CDR3aa	CDR3nt
TRBD1	14	few	TRBV2	TRBJ1-1	CASRSQGALMEAFF	TGTGCCAGCAGGTCACAGGGGGCTCTGATGGAAGCTTTCTTT
TRBD1	15	-	TRBV7-3	TRBJ2-2	CASSLRTGNTGELFF	TGTGCCAGCAGCTTAAGGACAGGGAACACCGGGGAGCTGTTTTTT
-	12	-	TRBV30	TRBJ1-1	CAWSVQAGKTFF	TGTGCCTGGAGTGTACAGGCAGGGAAAACTTTCTTT
-	15	-	TRBV6-5	TRBJ1-1	CASSTFGTQNTEAFF	TGTGCCAGCAGCACGTTCGGGACACAAAACACTGAAGCTTTCTTT
TRBD2	17	-	TRBV5-1	TRBJ2-1	CASSLFYGTSGAREQFF	TGCGCCAGCAGCTTGTTCTACGGGACTAGCGGGGCTCGGGAGCAGTTCTTC
TRBD1	14	once	TRBV5-4	TRBJ1-6	CASSMDRGGSPLHF	TGTGCCAGCAGCATGGACAGGGGAGGTTCACCCCTCCACTTT
-	13	-	TRBV7-2	TRBJ2-3	CASSLALTDTQYF	TGTGCCAGCAGCTTAGCGCTAACAGATACGCAGTATTTT
TRBD1	15	-	TRBV10-3	TRBJ1-1	CAISGDRASLTEAFF	TGTGCCATCAGTGGGGACAGGGCGTCGCTCACTGAAGCTTTCTTT
TRBD2	14	-	TRBV27	TRBJ2-1	CASNRLAGEHEQFF	TGTGCCAGCAACCGTCTAGCGGGGGAGCATGAGCAGTTCTTC
TRBD1	15	-	TRBV7-9	TRBJ1-2	CASSLGQGAVYGYTF	TGTGCCAGCAGCTTAGGACAGGGGGCCGTCTATGGCTACACCTTC
TRBD2	15	-	TRBV5-6	TRBJ2-1	CASSNSGGAGNEQFF	TGTGCCAGCAGCAATAGCGGGGGGGCCGGGAATGAGCAGTTCTTC
-	13	-	TRBV7-2	TRBJ1-3	CASSADRGNTIYF	TGTGCCAGCAGCGCAGACAGAGGAAACACCATATATTTT
-	13	-	TRBV5-5	TRBJ1-1	CASSLVGHTEAFF	TGTGCCAGCAGCTTAGTGGGGCACACTGAAGCTTTCTTT
TRBD2	15	-	TRBV5-1	TRBJ2-1	CASSSSGSSYNEQFF	TGCGCCAGCAGTTCTAGCGGCTCCTCCTACAATGAGCAGTTCTTC
-	14	-	TRBV7-2	TRBJ1-2	CASSLSGSNYGYTF	TGTGCCAGCAGCTTATCCGGGTCTAACTATGGCTACACCTTC
TRBD1	14	once	TRBV19	TRBJ2-7	CASSSTGGQGKQYF	TGTGCCAGTAGTAGCACAGGGGGCCAAGGGAAGCAGTACTTC
-	13	few	TRBV5-1	TRBJ2-2	CASSLYLTGELFF	TGCGCCAGCAGCTTGTATCTGACCGGGGAGCTGTTTTTT
-	14	-	TRBV4-1	TRBJ2-1	CASSQLPLIDEQFF	TGCGCCAGCAGCCAACTTCCTTTAATCGATGAGCAGTTCTTC
-	17	few	TRBV12-5	TRBJ1-5	CASGLLTSGSSNQPQHF	TGTGCTAGTGGTTTACTAACCTCAGGGTCCAGCAATCAGCCCCAGCATTTT
-	16	-	TRBV28	TRBJ1-3	CASSLSGDWNKNTIYF	TGTGCCAGCAGTTTATCCGGAGACTGGAATAAAAACACCATATATTTT
-	12	-	TRBV19	TRBJ1-2	CASSVRDYGYTF	TGTGCCAGTAGTGTGAGGGACTATGGCTACACCTTC
TRBD1	14	-	TRBV10-3	TRBJ1-1	CAIRTPGTGTEAFF	TGTGCCATCAGAACACCCGGGACAGGGACTGAAGCTTTCTTT
-	14	-	TRBV15	TRBJ2-7	CATSKGEENYEQYF	TGTGCCACCAGCAAGGGGGAAGAGAATTACGAGCAGTACTTC
-	13	-	TRBV12-5	TRBJ1-5	CDLAGRAGQPQHF	TGTGACCTTGCAGGGAGGGCGGGCCAGCCCCAGCATTTT
-	13	-	TRBV10-3	TRBJ1-1	CATHRDLNTEAFF	TGTGCCACCCACAGGGATCTGAACACTGAAGCTTTCTTT
-	11	-	TRBV29-1	TRBJ2-3	CSHRRSDTQYF	TGCAGCCATCGTCGGTCAGATACGCAGTATTTT
TRBD1	16	-	TRBV7-9	TRBJ1-2	CASSLESIGQGPSGTF	TGTGCCAGCAGCTTAGAATCTATAGGACAGGGGCCTTCGGGGACCTTC
-	12	-	TRBV29-1	TRBJ2-1	CSVKTGAHEQFF	TGCAGCGTTAAAACAGGCGCCCATGAGCAGTTCTTC
TRBD2	14	-	TRBV3-1/TRBV3-2	TRBJ2-7	CASSQGTISAEQYF	TGTGCCAGCAGCCAGGGGACTATTAGCGCCGAGCAGTACTTC
TRBD1	14	-	TRBV2	TRBJ1-2	CASSPGQGTGDLNF	TGTGCCAGCAGTCCCGGCCAAGGGACAGGGGACTTAAACTTC
-	13	few	TRBV21-1	TRBJ1-1	CASSNRGNTEAFF	TGTGCCAGCAGCAACAGGGGGAACACTGAAGCTTTCTTT
-	14	few	TRBV25-1	TRBJ1-1	CASSPQGSGTEAFF	TGTGCCAGCAGTCCCCAGGGATCTGGGACTGAAGCTTTCTTT
-	13	-	TRBV7-2	TRBJ1-5	CASSAWTDQPQHF	TGTGCCAGCAGCGCGTGGACAGATCAGCCCCAGCATTTT